Listed here is a single T cell receptor beta chain. Its antigen specificity is not known. Base quality data are lacking; no much larger clone is found one base away. These data belong to a study of T cell repertoires and Cas9 in healthy adults (dated by TCRdb to about 2018). Broadly, across the study: SpCas9-reactive T cells were characterized for multi-effector potency, cytotoxicity and lineage determination within the CD4 and CD8 compartments. The study examined preexisting T cell immunity against the Streptococcus pyogenes Cas9 nuclease (SpCas9) used in CRISPR gene editing.

Donors were healthy humans. Here is what the overall study found, with its caveats: Proliferation and function of SpCas9-reactive effector T cells were reported to be mitigated in vitro by SpCas9-reactive regulatory T cells.

The CDR3 runs 15 amino acids, cysteine and phenylalanine included. Only the CDR3 portion is preserved as DNA: 45 bases, with reading frame beginning at the first base. V loses 5 bases of germline sequence and J loses 3 bases, and the interval between the two ends is 16 bases. CDR1 and CDR2 are drawn from the germline V gene: LGHNA, YNFKEQ. Library construction relied on the immunoSEQ multiplex PCR assay. In its TCRdb copy, this immuneACCESS table keeps in-frame sequences only and misses some clones. Where compared with another copy, unresolved V genes explain less than half of these, and the others have no known cause. The sample table records 20,000 to 25,000 clones; 75% to 95% of these occur just once. The ten largest clonotypes hold 1.5% to 1.7% of the sample.

The V and J segments used are TRBV4-2 and TRBJ1-2; the D segment could be TRBD1, given 5 matching bases. The receptor's source is a human donor in good health. The specimen was CD4+ effector T cells (CD127+, CD25-, CD137-, CD154-) from PBMCs; culture status not recorded. CDR3 loop: CASSAISGQDYGYTF. The nucleotide sequence reads as follows: TGTGCCAGCAGCGCAATTTCGGGGCAGGACTATGGCTACACCTTC.